Each of the 15 T cell receptor beta chains below was sequenced from the same sample in a study of T cell clones after liver transplantation. Measured with immunoSEQ multiplex PCR; TCRdb has only the in-frame clones, and not every one. This table holds 50,000 or so clones, roughly nine tenths found once. This material consisted of CD8+ T cells from blood, taken 12 months after liver transplant. These receptors were taken from a human patient who received a liver transplant. Some of the T cells might come from the graft donor.

This chain joins TRBV28 and TRBJ2-1; 14 positions match TRBD2. Germline trimming cut 4 bases from V and 15 bases from J; bases unmatched to any gene: 5. CDR1 is MDHEN, CDR2 SYDVKM, per germline. The CDR3 sequence is 13 residues long. The CDR3 bases are TGTGCCAGCAGTTACGGACTAGCGGGAGGTCGGTTCTTC. Protein sequence: CASSYGLAGGRFF.

This clone appeared once. This chain uses TRBV6-4 with TRBJ2-1, with D perhaps TRBD2 (7 bases). From germline, CDR1 is MRHNA and CDR2 SNTAGT. Trimming removed 2 bases from V and 8 bases from J, with 13 bases in between. This CDR3 contains 14 residues. DNA of the CDR3: TGTGCCAGCAGTGACGGCGGGGGCCTCGATGAGCAGTTCTTC. This sequence encodes CASSDGGGLDEQFF.

This rearrangement joins TRBV27 to TRBJ2-1; D might be TRBD1 (5 bases). V lost 1 base and J lost 9, with 13 bases in between. This CDR3 contains 14 residues. In germline, CDR1 is MNHEY, CDR2 SMNVEV (reference sequence). The CDR3 is CASSLWLQGTEQFF. CDR3 DNA: TGTGCCAGCAGTTTATGGTTGCAGGGCACTGAGCAGTTCTTC.

The CDR3 loop is CATSRGIYEQYF. In DNA form, the CDR3 reads TGTGCCACCAGCAGAGGGATATACGAGCAGTACTTC. The rearrangement links TRBV15 to TRBJ2-7; D not certain. The CDR3 totals 12 residues. CDR1 is LNHNV, CDR2 YYDKDF, per germline (reference sequence). Trimming took 1 base from V and 4 from J, leaving 5 bases between them. The variable domain in full, with the rest retrieved from reference TRBV15 and TRBJ2-7, is DAMVIQNPRYQVTQFGKPVTLSCSQTLNHNVMYWYQQKSSQAPKLLFHYYDKDFNNEADTPDNFQSRRPNTSFCFLDIRSPGLGDTAMYLCATSRGIYEQYFGPGTRLTVT.

V and J are TRBV12-5 and TRBJ2-7; 14 bases are a match to TRBD2. J gave up 4 bases and V 1 base, and 12 bases lay outside the gene matches. Germline V CDR1 and CDR2: LGHNT, FRNRAP. This CDR3 is 19 amino acids long. This CDR3 is CASGLDPLRLAGGEYEQYF. The CDR3 DNA reads as TGTGCTAGTGGTTTGGACCCCCTTCGACTAGCGGGAGGGGAATACGAGCAGTACTTC.

The chain links TRBV5-1 to TRBJ2-7; D gene unclear. V shed 0 bases and J shed 4 bases, with 8 bases lying between them. CDR3 length equals 13 residues. Per germline, CDR1 SGHRS and CDR2 YFSETQ. CDR3 protein: CASSLGMTYEQYF. DNA of the CDR3: TGCGCCAGCAGCTTGGGGATGACGTACGAGCAGTACTTC.

The chain joins TRBV7-2 to TRBJ1-1; D uncertain. Trimming took 2 bases from V and 4 from J, leaving 11 bases between them. CDR3 length: 14 residues. The germline gives CDR1 SGHTA, CDR2 FQGNSA. The DNA for the CDR3 is TGTGCCAGCAGCTTAATCTTTTTGGGCACTGAAGCTTTCTTT. Residues: CASSLIFLGTEAFF. Together with reference TRBV7-2 and TRBJ1-1, the CDR3 gives the full variable domain: GAGVSQSPSNKVTEKGKDVELRCDPISGHTALYWYRQSLGQGLEFLIYFQGNSAPDKSGLPSDRFSAERTGGSVSTLTIQRTQQEDSAVYLCASSLIFLGTEAFFGQGTRLTVV.

The chain joins TRBV4-1 to TRBJ2-7; weak D call: TRBD1 (6 bases). This CDR3 is built from 14 residues. Germline V gives CDR1 MGHRA, CDR2 YSYEKL. V lost 4 bases, J lost 4 bases, and 14 bases lay in between. The CDR3 region is CASSPQGEGYEQYF. In nucleotides, the CDR3 is TGCGCCAGCAGCCCACAGGGAGAAGGATACGAGCAGTACTTC.

The rearrangement links TRBV6-5 to TRBJ2-4; no firm D call. CDR3 length equals 14 residues. Germline CDR1 and CDR2: MNHEY and SVGAGI. Trimming left V 6 bases short and J 6 bases short, with 15 bases between. The CDR3 sequence: CASRPNGLGNIQYF. DNA of the CDR3: TGTGCCAGCAGACCCAACGGGTTGGGAAACATTCAGTACTTC.

The V and J genes are TRBV27 and TRBJ2-7, with D hard to call. Looked up from germline, CDR1 is MNHEY and CDR2 is SMNVEV (reference sequence). V was pared by 0 bases and J by 4 bases, with 10 bases between. This CDR3 contains 14 residues. CDR3 sequence (DNA): TGTGCCAGCAGTTTATCGCACCCGGCGTACGAGCAGTACTTC. Translation gives CASSLSHPAYEQYF.

This rearrangement joins TRBV2 to TRBJ2-3; possibly TRBD2 for D (6 bases). The CDR3 totals 14 residues. Germline CDR1 is SNHLY and CDR2 is FYNNEI. Trimming shortened V by 6 bases and J by 2 bases, and 12 bases separated the two germline ends. CDR3 sequence reads: CASRDSGLTDTQYF. CDR3 DNA sequence: TGTGCCAGCAGGGATAGCGGACTCACAGATACGCAGTATTTT.

The CDR3 here is CATRAMQNQPQHF. The CDR3 DNA follows: TGTGCCACCAGGGCCATGCAAAATCAGCCCCAGCATTTT. V gene TRBV19 combines with J gene TRBJ1-5; D perhaps matches TRBD1 (5 bases). Trimming cost V 10 bases and J 4 bases, with 14 bases left between them. The CDR3 has 13 amino acids. Looked up from germline, CDR1 is LNHDA and CDR2 is SQIVND (reference sequence).

The gene calls are TRBV7-2 and TRBJ2-7; the match to TRBD2 covers 7 bases. This CDR3 contains 16 residues. Germline-derived CDR1 and CDR2 are SGHTA and FQGNSA. V lost 5 bases, J lost 2 bases, and 12 bases stayed unmatched. The chain's CDR3 is CASSPYERGAAYEQYF. The CDR3 nucleotides read TGTGCCAGCAGCCCTTATGAGCGGGGCGCCGCCTACGAGCAGTACTTC. Full variable domain (missing parts from reference TRBV7-2 and TRBJ2-7): GAGVSQSPSNKVTEKGKDVELRCDPISGHTALYWYRQSLGQGLEFLIYFQGNSAPDKSGLPSDRFSAERTGGSVSTLTIQRTQQEDSAVYLCASSPYERGAAYEQYFGPGTRLTVT.

CDR3 residues: CATSREGANTEAFF. Here the CDR3 DNA reads TGTGCCACCAGCAGGGAGGGGGCGAACACTGAAGCTTTCTTT. This sequence joins TRBV15 and TRBJ1-1; 7 bases are a match to TRBD1. CDR1 and CDR2 from the germline V gene are LNHNV and YYDKDF (reference sequence). The V and J ends lost 3 bases and 1 base, in that order; junction bases with no gene match: 2. The CDR3 extends over 14 amino acids. Together with reference TRBV15 and TRBJ1-1, the CDR3 gives the full variable domain: DAMVIQNPRYQVTQFGKPVTLSCSQTLNHNVMYWYQQKSSQAPKLLFHYYDKDFNNEADTPDNFQSRRPNTSFCFLDIRSPGLGDTAMYLCATSREGANTEAFFGQGTRLTVV.

The chain couples TRBV11-3 to TRBJ2-1; D unresolved. With 5 bases removed from V and 8 bases from J, the gap between germline ends came to 10 bases. Per the germline V gene, CDR1 is SGHNT and CDR2 is YENEEA. This CDR3 is 12 amino acids long. This CDR3 is CASSLRGDEQFF. CDR3 nucleotide sequence: TGTGCCAGCAGCCTTCGTGGCGATGAGCAGTTCTTC. The full variable domain, rest sourced from reference TRBV11-3 and TRBJ2-1, is EAGVVQSPRYKIIEKKQPVAFWCNPISGHNTLYWYLQNLGQGPELLIRYENEEAVDDSQLPKDRFSAERLKGVDSTLKIQPAELGDSAVYLCASSLRGDEQFFGPGTRLTVL.